The rows below give T cell receptor beta chains drawn from one sample of a study of cytomegalovirus exposure and HLA in healthy donors. This table comes from immunoSEQ multiplex PCR, and its TCRdb copy is limited to in-frame clones, with some not included. Of around 130,000 clones listed, around 77% were seen once; the top ten hold approximately 1.2%. Sequences were obtained from PBMCs. The receptors shown here come from a man in his forties or fifties in good health and CMV-seronegative. Each CDR3 is given with its conserved first and last residue. Each record gives: V gene, J gene, CDR3 protein.

V gene: TRBV7-9; J gene: TRBJ1-4; CDR3 protein: CASSLRDSEKLFF
V gene: TRBV15; J gene: TRBJ2-7; CDR3 protein: CATSRDAPKRGHSYEQYF
V gene: TRBV5-5; J gene: TRBJ2-5; CDR3 protein: CASSLTVQGAETQYF
V gene: TRBV15; J gene: TRBJ2-7; CDR3 protein: CATSRVNRGSYEQYF
V gene: TRBV5-4; J gene: TRBJ2-7; CDR3 protein: CASSFFGSYEQYF
V gene: TRBV29-1; J gene: TRBJ1-2; CDR3 protein: CSVEDPEFYGYTF
V gene: TRBV18; J gene: TRBJ2-5; CDR3 protein: CASSAGTASETQYF
V gene: TRBV29-1; J gene: TRBJ2-5; CDR3 protein: CSVARIDREETQYF
V gene: TRBV28; J gene: TRBJ2-2; CDR3 protein: CASSSRTGAGELFF
V gene: TRBV5-1; J gene: TRBJ1-2; CDR3 protein: CASSPGQHSYTF
V gene: TRBV28; J gene: TRBJ2-7; CDR3 protein: CASSQRTGGEQYF
V gene: TRBV27; J gene: TRBJ2-5; CDR3 protein: CASSLGLAGVGQETQYF